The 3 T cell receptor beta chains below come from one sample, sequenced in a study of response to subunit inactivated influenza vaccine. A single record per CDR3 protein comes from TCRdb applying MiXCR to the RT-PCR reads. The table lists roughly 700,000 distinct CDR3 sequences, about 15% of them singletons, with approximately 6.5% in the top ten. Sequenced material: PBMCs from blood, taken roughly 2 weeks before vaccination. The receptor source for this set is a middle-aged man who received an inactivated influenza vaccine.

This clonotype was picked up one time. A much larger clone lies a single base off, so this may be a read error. The CDR3 sequence is CAGSQDPGPETQYF. In DNA, the CDR3 is TGTGCCGGCAGCCAAGATCCGGGGCCCGAGACCCAGTACTTC. This rearrangement joins TRBV4-2 to TRBJ2-5; possibly TRBD1 or TRBD2 for D (5 bases each). The CDR3 has 14 amino acids. Germline V lookup: CDR1 LGHNA, CDR2 YNFKEQ.

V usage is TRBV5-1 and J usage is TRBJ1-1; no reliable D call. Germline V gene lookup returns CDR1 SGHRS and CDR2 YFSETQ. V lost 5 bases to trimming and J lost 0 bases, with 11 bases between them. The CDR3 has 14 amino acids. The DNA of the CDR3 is TGCGCCAGCAGGCCGCGGCAAGTGAACACTGAAGCTTTCTTT. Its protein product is CASRPRQVNTEAFF.

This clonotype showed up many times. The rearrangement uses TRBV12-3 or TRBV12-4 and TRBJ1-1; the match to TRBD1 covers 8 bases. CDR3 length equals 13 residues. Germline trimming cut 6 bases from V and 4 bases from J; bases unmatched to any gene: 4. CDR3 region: CASRPGQGTEAFF. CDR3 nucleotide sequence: TGTGCCAGCAGGCCAGGACAGGGCACTGAAGCTTTCTTT.